Below are 15 T cell receptor beta chains sequenced from a single sample in a study of quantifying T cell responses using KT2 cells. Study as a whole: RNA was reverse transcribed with TCR alpha and beta constant-region primers.

An oligo carrying a UMI was ligated to the cDNA 3' end. First-round PCR used four to five cycles and beta primers RC1.1 and RC1.2 covering TRBC1 and TRBC2. One entry per CDR3 protein results from TCRdb running MiXCR on the UMI-ligation and nested PCR reads. The sample lists 25,000 to 35,000 distinct CDR3 sequences; roughly 7.2% were seen once. Input material: PBMCs spiked with cells of the T cell clone KT2. The receptors were sampled from a human donor.

This clonotype was observed a few times. This rearrangement joins TRBV9 to TRBJ2-7, with 7 bases matching TRBD2. CDR1 and CDR2 (germline): SGDLS, YYNGEE. CDR3 length: 15 amino acids. Germline trimming cut 0 bases from V and 4 bases from J; bases unmatched to any gene: 7. In nucleotides, the CDR3 is TGTGCCAGCAGCGTAGGAGCGGGGTTCCGTTACGAGCAGTACTTC. This sequence encodes CASSVGAGFRYEQYF.

This clonotype was counted a few times. The chain employs TRBV10-3 and TRBJ2-5, with 7 bases that match TRBD1. This CDR3 comprises 14 residues. V shed 4 bases, J shed 5 bases, and the junction held 7 bases outside the gene matches. Germline V CDR1 and CDR2: ENHRY, SYGVKD. The CDR3: CAISGTGRTETQYF. For the CDR3, the DNA is TGTGCCATCAGTGGGACAGGTCGGACGGAGACCCAGTACTTC.

The sample holds many counts of this clonotype. The chain uses TRBV7-9 and TRBJ1-2, with 11 bases that match TRBD1. The CDR3 has 16 amino acids. V shed 5 bases and J 8 bases; nucleotides not matched to a gene: 13. From germline, CDR1 is SEHNR and CDR2 FQNEAQ (reference sequence). This CDR3 is CASSVGTGGQVDGYTF. In nucleotides, the CDR3 is TGTGCCAGCAGCGTCGGGACAGGGGGTCAAGTCGACGGCTACACCTTC.

This sequence joins TRBV5-1 and TRBJ2-7; no firm D call. The CDR3 contains 13 residues. Per germline, CDR1 SGHRS and CDR2 YFSETQ. Trimming took off 2 bases at V and 5 bases at J, with 11 bases between the two ends. The CDR3 nucleotides read TGCGCCAGCAGCTTATTAACAAACGACGAGCAGTACTTC. It yields the protein CASSLLTNDEQYF. The full variable domain, its missing parts supplied by reference TRBV5-1 and TRBJ2-7, is KAGVTQTPRYLIKTRGQQVTLSCSPISGHRSVSWYQQTPGQGLQFLFEYFSETQRNKGNFPGRFSGRQFSNSRSEMNVSTLELGDSALYLCASSLLTNDEQYFGPGTRLTVT.

The CDR3 region is CASSKNPPGVSGNTIYF. CDR3 coding DNA: TGTGCCAGCAGTAAAAACCCCCCCGGGGTCTCTGGAAACACCATATATTTT. The chain joins TRBV6-5 to TRBJ1-3; D is unresolved. The CDR3 sequence is 17 residues long. Deletions cut 5 bases from V and 0 bases from J, with 17 bases between. The germline V gene has CDR1 MNHEY and CDR2 SVGAGI.

This clonotype was detected only a few times. This sequence joins TRBV11-2 and TRBJ2-1, with D perhaps TRBD1 (6 bases). The CDR3 contains 16 residues. Trimming left V 5 bases short and J 0 bases short, with 14 bases between. From germline, CDR1 is SGHAT and CDR2 FQNNGV. The CDR3 reads CASSHQGTSSYNEQFF. The CDR3 nucleotides are TGTGCCAGCAGCCACCAGGGGACAAGCTCCTACAATGAGCAGTTCTTC.

This clonotype was found many times. The V call is TRBV20-1, the J call TRBJ2-2; 11 bases fit TRBD2. Per germline, CDR1 DFQATT and CDR2 SNEGSKA (reference sequence). The trim removed 0 bases at V and 3 bases at J, leaving 3 bases unmatched. The CDR3 consists of 16 residues. The CDR3 DNA sequence: TGCAGTGCTAGAGATCTACTAGCGGGAGACACCGGGGAGCTGTTTTTT. This codes for CSARDLLAGDTGELFF.

This clonotype occurred many times. The rearrangement joins TRBV29-1 to TRBJ1-1; possible D gene TRBD1, 6 bases. Germline CDR1 is SQVTM and CDR2 is ANQGSEA. The CDR3 covers 13 residues. V was trimmed by 7 bases and J by 1 base, leaving 13 bases between them. DNA for the CDR3: TGCAGCGCTCAAGAGGGGGGGAACACTGAAGCTTTCTTT. Amino acids: CSAQEGGNTEAFF.

This CDR3 reads CSAPQDGTDTQYF. For the CDR3, the DNA is TGCAGCGCCCCTCAGGACGGCACAGATACGCAGTATTTT. The chain joins TRBV29-1 to TRBJ2-3; no definite D call. Trimming removed 7 bases at V and 1 base at J, with 12 bases between. The V gene's germline CDR1 is SQVTM and CDR2 ANQGSEA. CDR3 length: 13 amino acids.

This clonotype was counted at least ten times. The chain recombines TRBV29-1 with TRBJ2-2; no definite D call. The CDR3 runs to 13 residues. V dropped 5 bases and J dropped 4 bases, with 11 bases sitting between them. The germline CDR1 and CDR2 sequences are SQVTM and ANQGSEA. In DNA form, the CDR3 reads TGCAGCGTTCCCCTAACGGGCACCGGGGAGCTGTTTTTT. Its protein product is CSVPLTGTGELFF.

This clonotype has a count of ten or more. J is TRBJ2-2 and V is TRBV29-1; the D is unclear. V lost 2 bases and J 0 bases, leaving 10 bases between the germline ends. Germline loops: CDR1 SQVTM, CDR2 ANQGSEA. This CDR3 contains 15 residues. CDR3: CSVELGGANTGELFF. Here the CDR3 DNA reads TGCAGCGTTGAACTGGGTGGCGCGAACACCGGGGAGCTGTTTTTT.

This clonotype was picked up a small number of times. This rearrangement joins TRBV4-2 to TRBJ2-7; D is perhaps TRBD1 (5 bases). The CDR3 length is 13 residues. CDR1 is LGHNA and CDR2 is YNFKEQ in the germline V gene. V dropped 4 bases and J dropped 4 bases, with 11 bases sitting between them. Here the CDR3 DNA reads TGTGCCAGCAGCCGAGAGACAGATTACGAGCAGTACTTC. This sequence encodes CASSRETDYEQYF.

This clonotype has at least ten counts. The V call is TRBV29-1, the J call TRBJ1-5; maybe TRBD1 (5 bases). The CDR3 length is 13 residues. The V and J ends lost 0 bases and 9 bases respectively, with 12 bases between them. The V gene's germline CDR1 is SQVTM and CDR2 ANQGSEA. The CDR3 DNA sequence: TGCAGCGTTGAAGATCATGAGGGGATGCCCCAGCATTTT. Translation: CSVEDHEGMPQHF.

This clonotype was observed a few times. This chain links TRBV7-9 with TRBJ2-1, with TRBD2 identical over 7 bases. The CDR3 loop spans 13 amino acids. V was clipped by 5 bases and J by 5 bases; unmatched bases: 3. Germline V gene sequence: CDR1 SEHNR, CDR2 FQNEAQ (reference sequence). CDR3 bases: TGTGCCAGCAGCCCCCGGGGGGACAATGAGCAGTTCTTC. Translating gives CASSPRGDNEQFF.

This sequence joins TRBV5-1 and TRBJ2-5; perhaps TRBD2 as D (5 bases). V was trimmed by 6 bases and J by 4 bases, leaving 7 bases between them. CDR1 and CDR2 from the germline V gene are SGHRS and YFSETQ. The CDR3 has 11 residues. CDR3 region: CASTDSETQYF. CDR3 nucleotide sequence: TGCGCCAGCACGGACTCAGAGACCCAGTACTTC.